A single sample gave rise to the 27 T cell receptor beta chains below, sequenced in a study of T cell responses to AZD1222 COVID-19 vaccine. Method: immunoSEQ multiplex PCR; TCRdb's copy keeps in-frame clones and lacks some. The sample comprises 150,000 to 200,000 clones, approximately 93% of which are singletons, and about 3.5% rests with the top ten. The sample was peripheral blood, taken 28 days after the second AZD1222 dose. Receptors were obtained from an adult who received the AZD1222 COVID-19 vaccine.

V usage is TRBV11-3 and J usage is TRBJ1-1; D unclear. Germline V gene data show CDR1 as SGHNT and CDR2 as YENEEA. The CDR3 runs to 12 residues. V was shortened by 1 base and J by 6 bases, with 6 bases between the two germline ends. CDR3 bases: TGTGCCAGCAGCTTAGGGGTGGCTGAAGCTTTCTTT. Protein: CASSLGVAEAFF.

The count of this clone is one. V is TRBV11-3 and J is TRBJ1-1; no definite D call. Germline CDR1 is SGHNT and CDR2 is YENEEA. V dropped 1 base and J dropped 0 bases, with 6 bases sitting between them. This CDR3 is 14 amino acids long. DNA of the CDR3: TGTGCCAGCAGCTTAGCCCGCCTGAACACTGAAGCTTTCTTT. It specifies CASSLARLNTEAFF.

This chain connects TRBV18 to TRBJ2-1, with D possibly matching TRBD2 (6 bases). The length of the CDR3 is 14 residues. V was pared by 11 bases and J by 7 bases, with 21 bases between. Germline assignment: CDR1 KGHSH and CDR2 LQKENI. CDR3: CASQMGGGRNEQFF. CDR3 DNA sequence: TGTGCCTCACAGATGGGAGGAGGAAGGAATGAGCAGTTCTTC.

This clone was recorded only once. CDR3 residues: CASSSPLGGYTYEQYF. For the CDR3, the DNA is TGCGCCAGCAGCTCCCCCCTGGGGGGCTACACCTACGAGCAGTACTTC. The rearrangement uses TRBV5-1 and TRBJ2-7; D tentatively reads TRBD1 or TRBD2 (6 bases each). V lost 3 bases to trimming and J lost 2 bases, with 18 bases between them. Germline CDR1 and CDR2: SGHRS and YFSETQ. The CDR3 contains 16 residues.

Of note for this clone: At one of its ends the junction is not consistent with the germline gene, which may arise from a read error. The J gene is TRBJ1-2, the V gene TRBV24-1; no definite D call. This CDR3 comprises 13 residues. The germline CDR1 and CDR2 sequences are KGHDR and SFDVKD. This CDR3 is CVTSDLATYRYTF. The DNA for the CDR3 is TGTGTCACCAGTGATCTCGCGACATACCGCTACACCTTC.

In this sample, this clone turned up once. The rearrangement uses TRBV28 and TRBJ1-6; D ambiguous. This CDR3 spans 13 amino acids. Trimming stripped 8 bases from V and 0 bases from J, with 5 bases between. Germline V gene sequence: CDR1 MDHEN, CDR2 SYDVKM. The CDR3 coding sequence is TGTGCCAGCTTACCCTCCTATAATTCACCCCTCCACTTT. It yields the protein CASLPSYNSPLHF.

In DNA, the CDR3 is TGTGCCACGGAGGGTCGGCGATACGAGCAGTACTTC. Its translation: CATEGRRYEQYF. The chain joins TRBV7-6 to TRBJ2-7, with D perhaps matching TRBD2 (6 bases). CDR1 is SGHVS and CDR2 is FNYEAQ in the germline V gene. Deletions cut 10 bases from V and 4 bases from J, with 14 bases between. The CDR3 loop spans 12 amino acids.

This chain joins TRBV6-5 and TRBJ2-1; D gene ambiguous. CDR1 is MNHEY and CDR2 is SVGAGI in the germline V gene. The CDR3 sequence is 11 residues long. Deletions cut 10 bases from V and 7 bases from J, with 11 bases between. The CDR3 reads CATRRVNEQFF. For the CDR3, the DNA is TGTGCCACTCGCCGGGTTAATGAGCAGTTCTTC.

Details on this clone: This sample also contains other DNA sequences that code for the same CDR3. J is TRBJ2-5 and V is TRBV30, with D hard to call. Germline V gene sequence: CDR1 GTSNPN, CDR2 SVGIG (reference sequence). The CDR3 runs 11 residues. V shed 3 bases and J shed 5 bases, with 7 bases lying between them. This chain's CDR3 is CAWRLEETQYF. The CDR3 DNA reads TGTGCCTGGAGGTTGGAGGAGACCCAGTACTTC.

This CDR3 reads CAGLQPDFYGYTF. The CDR3 DNA is TGTGCCGGACTTCAGCCAGACTTTTATGGCTACACCTTC. This chain joins TRBV30 and TRBJ1-2, with no clear D. Trimming removed 8 bases at V and 5 bases at J, with 18 bases between. Germline CDR1 GTSNPN, CDR2 SVGIG (reference sequence). The CDR3 has 13 amino acids.

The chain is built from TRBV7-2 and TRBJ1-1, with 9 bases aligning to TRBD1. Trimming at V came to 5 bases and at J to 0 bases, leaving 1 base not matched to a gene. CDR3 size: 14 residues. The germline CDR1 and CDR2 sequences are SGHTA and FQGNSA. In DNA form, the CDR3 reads TGTGCCAGCAGCGGACAGGGGTTGAACACTGAAGCTTTCTTT. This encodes CASSGQGLNTEAFF.

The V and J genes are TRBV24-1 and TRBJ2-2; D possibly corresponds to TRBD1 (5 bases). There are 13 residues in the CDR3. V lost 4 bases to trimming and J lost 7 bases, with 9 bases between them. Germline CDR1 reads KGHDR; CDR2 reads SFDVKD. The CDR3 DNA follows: TGTGCCACCAGTGACTATCAGGGCGGGGAGCTGTTTTTT. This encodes CATSDYQGGELFF.

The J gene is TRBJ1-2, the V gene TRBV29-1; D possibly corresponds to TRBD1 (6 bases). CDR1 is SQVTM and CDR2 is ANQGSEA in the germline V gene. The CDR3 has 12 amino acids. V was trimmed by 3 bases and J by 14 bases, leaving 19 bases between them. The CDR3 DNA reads TGCAGCGTTGATAGCAGCGGGGGCGCTATGACCTTC. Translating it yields CSVDSSGGAMTF.

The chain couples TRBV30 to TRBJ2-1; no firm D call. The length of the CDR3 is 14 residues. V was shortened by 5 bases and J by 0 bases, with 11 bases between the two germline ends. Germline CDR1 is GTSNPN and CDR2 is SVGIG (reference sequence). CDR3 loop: CAWEPFGSYNEQFF. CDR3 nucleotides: TGTGCCTGGGAACCCTTTGGCTCCTACAATGAGCAGTTCTTC.

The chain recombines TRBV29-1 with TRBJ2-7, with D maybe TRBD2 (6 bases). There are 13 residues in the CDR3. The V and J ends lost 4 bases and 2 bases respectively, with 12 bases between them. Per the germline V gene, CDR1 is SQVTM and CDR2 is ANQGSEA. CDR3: CSVAGTYTYEQYF. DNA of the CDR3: TGCAGCGTTGCCGGGACTTACACCTACGAGCAGTACTTC.

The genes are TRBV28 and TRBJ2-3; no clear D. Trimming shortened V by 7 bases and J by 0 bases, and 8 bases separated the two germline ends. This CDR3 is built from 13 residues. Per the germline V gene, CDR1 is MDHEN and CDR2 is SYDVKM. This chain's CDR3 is CASNVASTDTQYF. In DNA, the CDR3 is TGTGCCAGCAATGTGGCTAGCACAGATACGCAGTATTTT. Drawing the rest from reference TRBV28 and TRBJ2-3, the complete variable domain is DVKVTQSSRYLVKRTGEKVFLECVQDMDHENMFWYRQDPGLGLRLIYFSYDVKMKEKGDIPEGYSVSREKKERFSLILESASTNQTSMYLCASNVASTDTQYFGPGTRLTVL.

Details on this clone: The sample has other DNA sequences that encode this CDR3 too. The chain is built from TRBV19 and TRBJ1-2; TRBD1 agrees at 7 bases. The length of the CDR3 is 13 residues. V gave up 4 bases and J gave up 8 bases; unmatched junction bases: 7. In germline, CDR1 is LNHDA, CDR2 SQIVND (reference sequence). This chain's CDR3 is CASSSDRVRGYTF. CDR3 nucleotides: TGTGCCAGTAGTAGTGACAGGGTTCGGGGCTACACCTTC.

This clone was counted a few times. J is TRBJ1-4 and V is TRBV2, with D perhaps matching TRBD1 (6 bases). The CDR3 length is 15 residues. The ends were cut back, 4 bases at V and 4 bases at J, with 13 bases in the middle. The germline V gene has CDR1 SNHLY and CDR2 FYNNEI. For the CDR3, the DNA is TGTGCCAGCAGTGCGATACAGGGTCGTAATGAAAAACTGTTTTTT. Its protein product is CASSAIQGRNEKLFF.

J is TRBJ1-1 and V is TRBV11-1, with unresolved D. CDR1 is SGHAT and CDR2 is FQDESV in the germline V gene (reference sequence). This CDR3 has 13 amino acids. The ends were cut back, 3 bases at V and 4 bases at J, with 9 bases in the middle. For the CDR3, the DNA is TGTGCCAGCAGCTTCAATGGCGGCACTGAAGCTTTCTTT. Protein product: CASSFNGGTEAFF.

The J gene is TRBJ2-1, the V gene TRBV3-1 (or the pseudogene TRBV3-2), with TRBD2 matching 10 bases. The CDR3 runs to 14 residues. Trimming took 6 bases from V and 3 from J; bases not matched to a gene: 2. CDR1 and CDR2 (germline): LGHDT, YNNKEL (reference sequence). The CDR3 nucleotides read TGTGCCAGCAGACCTAGCGGGAGCTACAATGAGCAGTTCTTC. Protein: CASRPSGSYNEQFF.

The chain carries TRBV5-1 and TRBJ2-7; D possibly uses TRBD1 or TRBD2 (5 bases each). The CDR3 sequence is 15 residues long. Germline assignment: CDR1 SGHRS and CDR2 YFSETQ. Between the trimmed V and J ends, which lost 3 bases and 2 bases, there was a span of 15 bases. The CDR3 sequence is CASSSGGAGPYEQYF. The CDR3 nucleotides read TGCGCCAGCAGCTCCGGTGGGGCGGGCCCCTACGAGCAGTACTTC.

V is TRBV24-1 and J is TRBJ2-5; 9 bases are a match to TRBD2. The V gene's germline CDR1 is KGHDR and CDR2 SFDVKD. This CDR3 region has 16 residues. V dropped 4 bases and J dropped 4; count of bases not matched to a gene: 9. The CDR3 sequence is CATSDGAGGPRETQYF. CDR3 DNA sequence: TGTGCCACCAGTGACGGCGCGGGAGGGCCGAGAGAGACCCAGTACTTC.

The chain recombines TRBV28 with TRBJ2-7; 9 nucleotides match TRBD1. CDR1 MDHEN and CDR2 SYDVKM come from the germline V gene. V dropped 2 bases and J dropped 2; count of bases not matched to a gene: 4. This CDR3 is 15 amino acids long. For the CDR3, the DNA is TGTGCCAGCAGTTTACGGACAGGGGCAGCCTACGAGCAGTACTTC. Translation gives CASSLRTGAAYEQYF.

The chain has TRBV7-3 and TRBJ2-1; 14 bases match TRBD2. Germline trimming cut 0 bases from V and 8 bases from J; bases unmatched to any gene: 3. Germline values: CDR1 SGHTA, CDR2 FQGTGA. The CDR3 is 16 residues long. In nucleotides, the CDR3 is TGTGCCAGCAGCTTAACGGGACTAGCGGGAGCGGATGAGCAGTTCTTC. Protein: CASSLTGLAGADEQFF.

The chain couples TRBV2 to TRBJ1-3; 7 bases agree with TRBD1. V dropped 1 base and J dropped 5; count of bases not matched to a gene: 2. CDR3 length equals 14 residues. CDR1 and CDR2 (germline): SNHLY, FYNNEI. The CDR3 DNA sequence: TGTGCCAGCAGTGAAGTAGGGGGCCGAAACACCATATATTTT. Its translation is CASSEVGGRNTIYF.

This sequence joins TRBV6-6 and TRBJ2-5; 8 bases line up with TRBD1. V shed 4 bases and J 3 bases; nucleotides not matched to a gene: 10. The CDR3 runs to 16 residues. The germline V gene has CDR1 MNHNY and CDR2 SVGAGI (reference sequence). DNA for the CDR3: TGTGCCAGCAGTTTGCCGACAGGGGAAACGGAAGAGACCCAGTACTTC. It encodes CASSLPTGETEETQYF.

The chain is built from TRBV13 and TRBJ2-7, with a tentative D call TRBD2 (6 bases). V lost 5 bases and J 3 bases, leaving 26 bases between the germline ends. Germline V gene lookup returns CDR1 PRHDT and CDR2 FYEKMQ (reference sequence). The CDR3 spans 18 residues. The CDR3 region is CASSILRAGNGLGYEQYF. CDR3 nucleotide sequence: TGTGCCAGCAGCATTCTCAGGGCGGGAAATGGTCTAGGCTACGAGCAGTACTTC. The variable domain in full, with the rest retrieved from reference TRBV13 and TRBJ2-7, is AAGVIQSPRHLIKEKRETATLKCYPIPRHDTVYWYQQGPGQDPQFLISFYEKMQSDKGSIPDRFSAQQFSDYHSELNMSSLELGDSALYFCASSILRAGNGLGYEQYFGPGTRLTVT.